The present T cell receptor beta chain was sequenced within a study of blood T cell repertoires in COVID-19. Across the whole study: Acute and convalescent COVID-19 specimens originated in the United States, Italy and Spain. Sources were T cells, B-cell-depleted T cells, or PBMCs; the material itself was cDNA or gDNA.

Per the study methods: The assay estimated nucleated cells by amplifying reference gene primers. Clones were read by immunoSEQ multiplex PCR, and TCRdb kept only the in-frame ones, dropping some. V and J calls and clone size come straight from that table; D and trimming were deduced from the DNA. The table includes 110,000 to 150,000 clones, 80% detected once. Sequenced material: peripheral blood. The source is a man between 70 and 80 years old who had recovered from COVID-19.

CDR3 region: CASSLAGQGGETQYF. CDR3 DNA sequence: TGTGCCAGCAGCTTAGCGGGACAGGGAGGAGAGACCCAGTACTTC. J is TRBJ2-5 and V is TRBV7-2; 9 nucleotides line up with TRBD1. Germline trimming cut 0 bases from V and 4 bases from J; bases unmatched to any gene: 3. CDR1 and CDR2 from the germline V gene are SGHTA and FQGNSA. CDR3 length: 15 amino acids.